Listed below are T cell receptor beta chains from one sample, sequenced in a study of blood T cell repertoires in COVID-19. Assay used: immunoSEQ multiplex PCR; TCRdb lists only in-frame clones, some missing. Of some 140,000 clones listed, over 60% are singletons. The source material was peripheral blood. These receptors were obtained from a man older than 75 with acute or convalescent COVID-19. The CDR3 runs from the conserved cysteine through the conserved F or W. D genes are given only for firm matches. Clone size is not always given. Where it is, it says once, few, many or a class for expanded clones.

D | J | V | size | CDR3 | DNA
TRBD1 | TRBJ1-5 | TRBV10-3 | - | CAISADRDHQPQHF | TGTGCCATCAGTGCTGACAGGGACCATCAGCCCCAGCATTTT
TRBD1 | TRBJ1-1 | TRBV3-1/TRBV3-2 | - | CASSQEGGGWNTEAFF | TGTGCCAGCAGCCAAGAAGGGGGCGGTTGGAACACTGAAGCTTTCTTT
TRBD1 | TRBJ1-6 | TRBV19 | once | CASRFRGSYNSPLHF | TGTGCCAGTAGGTTCAGGGGGTCCTATAATTCACCCCTCCACTTT
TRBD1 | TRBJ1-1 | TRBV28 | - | CASSETGGMNTEAFF | TGTGCCAGCAGTGAGACAGGGGGAATGAACACTGAAGCTTTCTTT
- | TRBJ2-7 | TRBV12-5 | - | CASGLPGVYPTYF | TGTGCTAGTGGTTTGCCCGGGGTCTATCCAACGTACTTC
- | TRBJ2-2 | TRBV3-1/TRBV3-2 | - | CASGGTGSNTGELFF | TGTGCCAGCGGGGGGACCGGTTCAAACACCGGGGAGCTGTTTTTT
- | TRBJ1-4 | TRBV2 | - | CASSFTGVGNEKLFF | TGTGCCAGCAGTTTTACAGGCGTTGGTAATGAAAAACTGTTTTTT
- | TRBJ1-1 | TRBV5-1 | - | CASSKTGMNTEAFF | TGCGCCAGCAGTAAAACCGGGATGAACACTGAAGCTTTCTTT
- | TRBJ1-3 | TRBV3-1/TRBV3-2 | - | CASSPLRFSGNTIYF | TGTGCCAGCAGCCCCCTGAGGTTCTCTGGAAACACCATATATTTT
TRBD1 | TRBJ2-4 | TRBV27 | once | CASCREGQGVSSPGIQYF | TGTGCCAGCTGTAGAGAGGGACAGGGGGTATCCTCGCCGGGCATTCAGTACTTC
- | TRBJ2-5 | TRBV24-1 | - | CATSVRGLNETQYF | TGTGCCACCAGTGTCAGGGGTTTAAATGAGACCCAGTACTTC
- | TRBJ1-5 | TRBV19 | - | CASSIRQFNQPQHF | TGTGCCAGTAGTATTAGACAGTTCAATCAGCCCCAGCATTTT
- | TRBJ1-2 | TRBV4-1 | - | CASSQGGGQGDGYTF | TGCGCCAGCAGCCAAGGTGGGGGCCAGGGCGATGGCTACACCTTC
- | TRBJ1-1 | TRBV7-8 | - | CASSLKSRETEAFF | TGTGCCAGCAGCTTAAAGTCCCGGGAGACTGAAGCTTTCTTT
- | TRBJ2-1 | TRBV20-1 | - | CSASLAPTKFNEQFF | TGCAGTGCTAGTTTAGCCCCGACTAAATTCAATGAGCAGTTCTTC
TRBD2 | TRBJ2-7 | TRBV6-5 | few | CASSYGSGLAYEQYF | TGTGCCAGCAGTTACGGGAGCGGACTAGCCTACGAGCAGTACTTC
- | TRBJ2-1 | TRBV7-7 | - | CASSLGPSGEWEQFF | TGTGCTAGCAGCTTAGGTCCTTCGGGGGAATGGGAGCAGTTCTTC
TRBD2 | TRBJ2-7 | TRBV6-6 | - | CAGGGSAYEQYF | TGTGCCGGGGGGGGGAGCGCCTACGAGCAGTACTTC
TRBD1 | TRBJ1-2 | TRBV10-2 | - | CASIGTGEGYTF | TGCGCCAGCATTGGGACAGGGGAAGGCTACACCTTC
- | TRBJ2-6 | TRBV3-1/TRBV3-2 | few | CASSPPSSGANVLTF | TGTGCCAGCAGCCCTCCTAGCTCTGGGGCCAACGTCCTGACTTTC
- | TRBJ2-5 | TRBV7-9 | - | CASSQEQETQYF | TGTGCCAGCAGCCAGGAACAAGAGACCCAGTACTTC
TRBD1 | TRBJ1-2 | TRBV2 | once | CASSENRGLIYGYTF | TGTGCCAGCAGTGAAAACAGGGGGCTAATATATGGCTACACCTTC
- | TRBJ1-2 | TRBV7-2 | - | CASSLSSANYGYTF | TGTGCCAGCAGCCTTTCCTCTGCTAACTATGGCTACACCTTC
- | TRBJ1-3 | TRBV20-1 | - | CSASGGGTISGNTIYF | TGCAGTGCTAGTGGGGGGGGAACCATCTCTGGAAACACCATATATTTT
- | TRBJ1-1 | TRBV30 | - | CAWSVRRENTEAFF | TGTGCCTGGAGTGTAAGGCGGGAGAACACTGAAGCTTTCTTT
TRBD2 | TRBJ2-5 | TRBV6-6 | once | CATRLAGQETQYF | TGTGCCACGAGACTAGCGGGACAAGAGACCCAGTACTTC
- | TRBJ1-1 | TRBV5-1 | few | CASSLLIGGNGEAFF | TGCGCCAGCAGCTTACTCATCGGAGGGAACGGCGAAGCTTTCTTT
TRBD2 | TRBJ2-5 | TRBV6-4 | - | CASRLAGGQETQYF | TGTGCCAGCCGACTAGCGGGGGGTCAAGAGACCCAGTACTTC
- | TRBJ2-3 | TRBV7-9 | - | CASSFDGGTDTQYF | TGTGCCAGCAGCTTCGACGGGGGTACAGATACGCAGTATTTT